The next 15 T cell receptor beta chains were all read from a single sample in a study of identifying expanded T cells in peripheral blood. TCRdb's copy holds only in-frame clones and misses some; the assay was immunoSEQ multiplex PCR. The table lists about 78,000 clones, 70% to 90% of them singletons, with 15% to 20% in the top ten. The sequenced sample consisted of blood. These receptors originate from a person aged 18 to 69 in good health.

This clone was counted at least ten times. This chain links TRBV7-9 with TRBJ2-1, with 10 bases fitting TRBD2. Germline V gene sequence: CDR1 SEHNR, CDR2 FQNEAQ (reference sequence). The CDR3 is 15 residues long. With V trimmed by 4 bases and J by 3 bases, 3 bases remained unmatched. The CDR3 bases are TGTGCCAGCAGCTCCGGGACTAGCGACTACAATGAGCAGTTCTTC. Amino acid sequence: CASSSGTSDYNEQFF.

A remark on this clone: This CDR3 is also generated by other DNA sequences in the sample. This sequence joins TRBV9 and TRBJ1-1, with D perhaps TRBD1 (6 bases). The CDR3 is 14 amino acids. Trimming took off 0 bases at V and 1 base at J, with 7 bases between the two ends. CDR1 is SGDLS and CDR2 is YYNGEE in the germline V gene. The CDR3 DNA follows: TGTGCCAGCAGCGTAGGGGGACAGAACACTGAAGCTTTCTTT. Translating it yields CASSVGGQNTEAFF.

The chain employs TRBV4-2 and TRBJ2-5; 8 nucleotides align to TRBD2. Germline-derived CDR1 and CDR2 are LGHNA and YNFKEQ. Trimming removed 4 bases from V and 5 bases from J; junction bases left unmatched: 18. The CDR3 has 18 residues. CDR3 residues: CASSPGEGFSGMTETQYF. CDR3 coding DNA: TGTGCCAGCAGCCCGGGGGAGGGTTTTAGCGGGATGACGGAGACCCAGTACTTC.

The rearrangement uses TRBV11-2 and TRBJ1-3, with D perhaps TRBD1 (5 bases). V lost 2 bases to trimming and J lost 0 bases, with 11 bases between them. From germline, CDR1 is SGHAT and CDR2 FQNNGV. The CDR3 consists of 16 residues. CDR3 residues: CASSLRRGSSGNTIYF. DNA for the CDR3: TGTGCCAGCAGCTTACGACGGGGGAGCTCTGGAAACACCATATATTTT.

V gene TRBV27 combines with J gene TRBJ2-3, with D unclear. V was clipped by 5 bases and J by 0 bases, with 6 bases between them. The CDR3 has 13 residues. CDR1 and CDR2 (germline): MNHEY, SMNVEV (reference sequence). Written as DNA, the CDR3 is TGTGCCAGCAGTGGAACCAGCACAGATACGCAGTATTTT. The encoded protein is CASSGTSTDTQYF.

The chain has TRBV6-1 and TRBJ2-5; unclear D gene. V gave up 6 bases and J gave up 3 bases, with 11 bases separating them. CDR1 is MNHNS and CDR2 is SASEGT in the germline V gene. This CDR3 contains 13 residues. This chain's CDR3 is CASSFTEKETQYF. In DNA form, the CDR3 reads TGTGCCAGCAGCTTTACTGAGAAAGAGACCCAGTACTTC.

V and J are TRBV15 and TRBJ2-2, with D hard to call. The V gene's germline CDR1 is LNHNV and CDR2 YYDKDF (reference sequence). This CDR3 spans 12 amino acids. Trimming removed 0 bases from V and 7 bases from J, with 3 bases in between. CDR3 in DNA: TGTGCCACCAGCAGAGATATCGGGGAGCTGTTTTTT. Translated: CATSRDIGELFF. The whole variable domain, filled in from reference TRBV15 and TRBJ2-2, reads DAMVIQNPRYQVTQFGKPVTLSCSQTLNHNVMYWYQQKSSQAPKLLFHYYDKDFNNEADTPDNFQSRRPNTSFCFLDIRSPGLGDTAMYLCATSRDIGELFFGEGSRLTVL.

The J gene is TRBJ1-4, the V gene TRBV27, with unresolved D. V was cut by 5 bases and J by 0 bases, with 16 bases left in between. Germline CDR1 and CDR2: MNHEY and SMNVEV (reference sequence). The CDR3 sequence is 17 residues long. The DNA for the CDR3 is TGTGCCAGCAGTCCCAGAGGCCCCGGGACAACTAATGAAAAACTGTTTTTT. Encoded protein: CASSPRGPGTTNEKLFF.

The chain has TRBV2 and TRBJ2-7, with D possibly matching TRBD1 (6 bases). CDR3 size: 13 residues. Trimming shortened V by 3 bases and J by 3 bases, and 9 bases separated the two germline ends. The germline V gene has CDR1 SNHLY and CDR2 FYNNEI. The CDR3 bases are TGTGCCAGCAGTGATACAGGGAACTACGAGCAGTACTTC. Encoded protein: CASSDTGNYEQYF. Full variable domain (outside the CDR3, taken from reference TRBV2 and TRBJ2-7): EPEVTQTPSHQVTQMGQEVILRCVPISNHLYFYWYRQILGQKVEFLVSFYNNEISEKSEIFDDQFSVERPDGSNFTLKIRSTKLEDSAMYFCASSDTGNYEQYFGPGTRLTVT.

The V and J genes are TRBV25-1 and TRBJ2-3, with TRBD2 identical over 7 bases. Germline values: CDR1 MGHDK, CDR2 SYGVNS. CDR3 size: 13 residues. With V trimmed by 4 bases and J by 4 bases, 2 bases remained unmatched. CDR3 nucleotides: TGTGCCAGCAGTGCCACTAGCGCAGATACGCAGTATTTT. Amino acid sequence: CASSATSADTQYF.

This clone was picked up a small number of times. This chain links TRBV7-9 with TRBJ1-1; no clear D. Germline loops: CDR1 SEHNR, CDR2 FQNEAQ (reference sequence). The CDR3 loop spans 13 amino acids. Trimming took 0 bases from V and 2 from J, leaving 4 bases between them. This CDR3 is CASSLAANTEAFF. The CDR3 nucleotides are TGTGCCAGCAGCTTAGCGGCCAACACTGAAGCTTTCTTT.

CDR3 region: CASSQVLGKNYGYTF. The DNA of the CDR3 is TGTGCCAGCAGCCAAGTTCTAGGCAAGAACTATGGCTACACCTTC. The chain links TRBV4-2 to TRBJ1-2; D is unresolved. CDR1 is LGHNA and CDR2 is YNFKEQ in the germline V gene. The V end was cut by 1 base, the J end by 2 bases, with 11 bases between. This CDR3 is built from 15 residues.

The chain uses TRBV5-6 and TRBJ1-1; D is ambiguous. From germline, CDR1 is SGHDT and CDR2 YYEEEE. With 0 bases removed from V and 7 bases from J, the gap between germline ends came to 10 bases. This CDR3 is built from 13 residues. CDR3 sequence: CASSLDLSNEAFF. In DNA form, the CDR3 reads TGTGCCAGCAGCTTGGACTTATCGAATGAAGCTTTCTTT.

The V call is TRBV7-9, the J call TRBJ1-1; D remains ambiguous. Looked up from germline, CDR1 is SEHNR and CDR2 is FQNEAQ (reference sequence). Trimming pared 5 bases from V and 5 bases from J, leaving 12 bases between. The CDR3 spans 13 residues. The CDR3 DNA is TGTGCCAGCAGCCCGCCCGCGGGGACTGAAGCTTTCTTT. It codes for CASSPPAGTEAFF. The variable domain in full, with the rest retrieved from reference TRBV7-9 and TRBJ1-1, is DTGVSQNPRHKITKRGQNVTFRCDPISEHNRLYWYRQTLGQGPEFLTYFQNEAQLEKSRLLSDRFSAERPKGSFSTLEIQRTEQGDSAMYLCASSPPAGTEAFFGQGTRLTVV.

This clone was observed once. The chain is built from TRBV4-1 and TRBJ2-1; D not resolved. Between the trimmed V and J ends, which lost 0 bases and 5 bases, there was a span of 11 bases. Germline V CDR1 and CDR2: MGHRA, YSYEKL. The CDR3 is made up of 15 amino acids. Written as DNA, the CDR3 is TGCGCCAGCAGCCAAGAAAGGCAAGCCGACAATGAGCAGTTCTTC. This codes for CASSQERQADNEQFF.